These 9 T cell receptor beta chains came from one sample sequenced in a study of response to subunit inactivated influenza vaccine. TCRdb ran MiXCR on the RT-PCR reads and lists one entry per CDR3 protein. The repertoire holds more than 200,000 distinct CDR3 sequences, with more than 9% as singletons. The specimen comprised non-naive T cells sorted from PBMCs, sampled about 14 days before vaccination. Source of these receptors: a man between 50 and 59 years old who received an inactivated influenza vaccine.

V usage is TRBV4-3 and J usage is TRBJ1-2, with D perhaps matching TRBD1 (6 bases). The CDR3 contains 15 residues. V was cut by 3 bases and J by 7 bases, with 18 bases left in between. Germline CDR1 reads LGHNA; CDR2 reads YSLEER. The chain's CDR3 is CASSHQQGDKGGYTF. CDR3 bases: TGCGCCAGCAGCCACCAACAGGGTGATAAGGGTGGCTACACCTTC.

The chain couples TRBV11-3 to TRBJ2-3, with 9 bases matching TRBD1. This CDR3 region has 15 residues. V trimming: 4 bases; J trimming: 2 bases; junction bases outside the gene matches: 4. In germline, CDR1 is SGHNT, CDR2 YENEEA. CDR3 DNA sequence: TGTGCCAGCAGCTCTGGACAGGGGTTCACAGATACGCAGTATTTT. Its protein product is CASSSGQGFTDTQYF.

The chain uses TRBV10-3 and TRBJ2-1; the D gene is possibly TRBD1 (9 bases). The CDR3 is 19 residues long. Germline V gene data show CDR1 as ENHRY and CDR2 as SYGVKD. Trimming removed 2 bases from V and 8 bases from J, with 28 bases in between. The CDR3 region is CAISERQGVGRREVDEQFF. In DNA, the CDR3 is TGTGCCATCAGTGAGAGACAGGGGGTGGGTCGGCGGGAGGTGGATGAGCAGTTCTTC.

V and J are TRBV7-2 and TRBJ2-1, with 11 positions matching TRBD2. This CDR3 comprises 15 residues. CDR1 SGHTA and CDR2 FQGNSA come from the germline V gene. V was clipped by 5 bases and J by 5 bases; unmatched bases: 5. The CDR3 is CASSALAGGNNEQFF. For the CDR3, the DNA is TGTGCCAGCAGCGCCCTAGCGGGAGGTAACAATGAGCAGTTCTTC.

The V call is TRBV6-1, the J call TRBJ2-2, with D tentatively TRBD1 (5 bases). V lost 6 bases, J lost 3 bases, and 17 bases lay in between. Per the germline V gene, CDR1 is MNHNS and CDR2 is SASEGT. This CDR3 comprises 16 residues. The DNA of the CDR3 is TGTGCCAGCAGAACGGCAGGCAGGGTGGACACCGGGGAGCTGTTTTTT. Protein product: CASRTAGRVDTGELFF.

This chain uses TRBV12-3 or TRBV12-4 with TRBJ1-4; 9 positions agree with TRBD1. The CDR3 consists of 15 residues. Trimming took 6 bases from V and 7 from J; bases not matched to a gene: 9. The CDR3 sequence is CASSPGTGLSEKLFF. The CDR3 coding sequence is TGTGCCAGCAGCCCCGGGACAGGGCTGTCTGAAAAACTGTTTTTT.

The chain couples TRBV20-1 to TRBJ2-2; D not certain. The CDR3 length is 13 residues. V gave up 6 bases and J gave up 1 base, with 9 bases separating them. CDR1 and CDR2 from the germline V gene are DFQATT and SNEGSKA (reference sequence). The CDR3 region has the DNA TGCAGTGCCGAAGACAAGAACACCGGGGAGCTGTTTTTT. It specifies CSAEDKNTGELFF.

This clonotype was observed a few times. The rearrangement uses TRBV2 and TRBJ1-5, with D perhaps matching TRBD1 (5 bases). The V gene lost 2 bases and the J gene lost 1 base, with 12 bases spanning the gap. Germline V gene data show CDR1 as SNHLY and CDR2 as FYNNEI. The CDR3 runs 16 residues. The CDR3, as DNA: TGTGCCAGCAGTGAATTGTGGGGGTTGAGCAATCAGCCCCAGCATTTT. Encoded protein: CASSELWGLSNQPQHF.

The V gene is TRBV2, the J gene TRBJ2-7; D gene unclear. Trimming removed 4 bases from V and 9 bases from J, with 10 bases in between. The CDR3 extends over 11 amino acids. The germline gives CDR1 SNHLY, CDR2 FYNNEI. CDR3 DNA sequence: TGTGCCAGCAGTGTGTACCAAGGGCAGTACTTC. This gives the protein CASSVYQGQYF.